A single sample gave rise to the 5 T cell receptor beta chains below, sequenced in a study of patients and donors after allogeneic stem cell transplantation. TCRdb ran MiXCR on the RT-PCR reads and lists one entry per CDR3 protein. The top ten hold around 10% of the sample, which has about 230,000 distinct CDR3 sequences, around an eighth seen once. Input material: blood, either unsorted or a sorted T cell fraction (not recorded which). The receptor source for this set is a human donor who was either an allogeneic HSCT recipient or a stem cell or donor lymphocyte infusion donor (not recorded which). It is not recorded whose cells these are; they may come from a transplant donor.

This clonotype has a count of ten or more. This chain connects TRBV5-1 to TRBJ2-7; TRBD2 matches 7 bases. CDR1 is SGHRS, CDR2 YFSETQ, per germline. After removal of 6 bases from V and 4 bases from J, the junction contained 13 bases not matched to a gene. The CDR3 is made up of 15 amino acids. CDR3 sequence: CASTRAPGGVYEQYF. For the CDR3, the DNA is TGCGCCAGCACCCGCGCCCCGGGGGGTGTGTACGAGCAGTACTTC.

The chain carries TRBV3-1 and TRBJ1-1; tentatively, D is TRBD1 (5 bases). Germline values: CDR1 LGHDT, CDR2 YNNKEL (reference sequence). The CDR3 runs to 16 residues. The V end was cut by 4 bases, the J end by 5 bases, with 20 bases between. The CDR3, as DNA: TGTGCCAGCAGCCGGACCCGGTTAGACAGTCCAACTGAAGCTTTCTTT. Translation gives CASSRTRLDSPTEAFF.

This chain uses TRBV14 with TRBJ2-2; TRBD1 is a possible D gene (6 bases). CDR1 is SGHDN and CDR2 is FVKESK in the germline V gene. Trimming stripped 0 bases from V and 7 bases from J, with 6 bases between. This CDR3 is built from 13 residues. The CDR3 region is CASSQDRGGELFF. The DNA for the CDR3 is TGTGCCAGCAGCCAAGACAGGGGCGGGGAGCTGTTTTTT.

The genes are TRBV27 and TRBJ2-7; 7 bases agree with TRBD1. The germline V gene has CDR1 MNHEY and CDR2 SMNVEV (reference sequence). The CDR3 loop spans 15 amino acids. Trimming cost V 6 bases and J 1 base; bases outside gene matches: 9. The CDR3 DNA is TGTGCCAGCAGCCGGTCCGGGACAGTATCCTACGAGCAGTACTTC. This sequence encodes CASSRSGTVSYEQYF.

The V call is TRBV7-9, the J call TRBJ2-2, with 9 bases matching TRBD1. CDR1 SEHNR and CDR2 FQNEAQ come from the germline V gene (reference sequence). The CDR3 extends over 15 amino acids. V lost 5 bases and J lost 3; bases outside the gene matches: 4. The CDR3 DNA follows: TGTGCCAGCAGCGCGGGACAGGGCTACACCGGGGAGCTGTTTTTT. Protein product: CASSAGQGYTGELFF.